A selection of T cell receptor beta chains follows, all from one sample in a study of Graves' ophthalmopathy and Graves' hyperthyroidism. In TCRdb, the multiplex PCR reads were re-called with MiXCR into one record per CDR3 protein. The table lists 150,000 to 200,000 distinct CDR3 sequences, 39% of them singletons. The sample comprised peripheral blood. The source of these receptors is a man under 40 with Graves' ophthalmopathy. CDR3s include the opening cysteine and the closing phenylalanine or tryptophan. Each record gives: J gene, clone size, V gene, D gene, CDR3 protein, CDR3 DNA. The D gene is left open where the match is weak. Some rows have no size entry. The others give once, few or many, or a class for an expanded clone.

TRBJ1-6	many	TRBV4-2	-	CASSQDVRPRGVSPLHF	TGTGCCAGCAGCCAAGATGTCCGTCCCAGAGGGGTATCACCCCTCCACTTT
TRBJ2-7	-	TRBV7-2	-	CASSRNTGFYEQYF	TGTGCCAGCAGTAGAAATACGGGGTTCTACGAGCAGTACTTC
TRBJ2-7	-	TRBV29-1	-	CSVVLGEQYF	TGCAGCGTTGTCCTCGGCGAGCAGTACTTC
TRBJ1-6	-	TRBV20-1	-	CSAISPLHF	TGCAGTGCTATTTCACCCCTCCACTTT
TRBJ2-7	-	TRBV20-1	-	CSAPTEAPWGEQYF	TGCAGTGCCCCTACAGAGGCACCTTGGGGTGAGCAGTACTTC
TRBJ2-5	many	TRBV12-3/TRBV12-4	TRBD1	CASSPSTGAETQYF	TGTGCCAGCAGTCCCTCGACAGGGGCAGAGACCCAGTACTTC
TRBJ2-7	many	TRBV12-3/TRBV12-4	-	CASSLSQGPYEQYF	TGTGCCAGCAGTTTATCTCAGGGCCCCTACGAGCAGTACTTC
TRBJ1-1	many	TRBV30	-	CAWSQPTEAFF	TGTGCCTGGAGTCAACCCACTGAAGCTTTCTTT
TRBJ2-3	many	TRBV12-3/TRBV12-4	-	CASHQGQRTDTQYF	TGTGCCAGCCATCAGGGTCAGCGCACAGATACGCAGTATTTT
TRBJ1-5	many	TRBV7-2	-	CASSPGLGLQPQHF	TGTGCCAGCAGCCCCGGTCTGGGGCTTCAGCCCCAGCATTTT
TRBJ2-4	many	TRBV28	-	CASSFTRFRSIQYF	TGTGCCAGCAGTTTTACGAGGTTCAGAAGCATTCAGTACTTC
TRBJ2-5	-	TRBV4-3	TRBD1	CASSPDRGPQETQYF	TGCGCCAGCAGCCCAGACAGGGGGCCTCAAGAGACCCAGTACTTC
TRBJ1-5	many	TRBV6-2/TRBV6-3	TRBD1	CASTSTGKGNQPQHF	TGTGCCAGCACCTCGACAGGGAAGGGCAATCAGCCCCAGCATTTT
TRBJ2-7	-	TRBV6-2/TRBV6-3	-	CASSSSAGLEYF	TGTGCCAGCAGCTCCAGCGCGGGATTGGAATACTTC
TRBJ2-7	few	TRBV27	-	CASSSLDRPYEQYF	TGTGCCAGCAGTTCCCTCGACAGGCCCTACGAGCAGTACTTC
TRBJ1-2	many	TRBV28	-	CASTMGRGYGYTF	TGTGCCAGCACCATGGGCAGGGGCTATGGCTACACCTTC
TRBJ2-5	-	TRBV6-2/TRBV6-3	TRBD2	CASSARDYTQETQYF	TGTGCCAGCAGTGCCCGGGACTATACACAAGAGACCCAGTACTTC
TRBJ1-1	-	TRBV12-3/TRBV12-4	-	CASSSIGIGGRTEAFF	TGTGCCAGCAGTTCAATAGGGATCGGGGGAAGGACTGAAGCTTTCTTT
TRBJ1-5	-	TRBV12-3/TRBV12-4	-	CASSPLPDRYSNQPQHF	TGTGCCAGCAGCCCCCTTCCTGACAGATATAGCAATCAGCCCCAGCATTTT
TRBJ2-4	-	TRBV6-2/TRBV6-3	TRBD1	CASSHSKQGAQYF	TGTGCCAGCAGTCACTCTAAACAGGGGGCGCAGTACTTC
TRBJ2-5	many	TRBV6-1	-	CASSEIQGGQETQYF	TGTGCCAGCAGTGAAATCCAGGGGGGCCAAGAGACCCAGTACTTC
TRBJ2-7	-	TRBV6-5	-	CASSYSGPVDEQYF	TGTGCCAGCAGTTACTCAGGGCCGGTCGACGAGCAGTACTTC